This TCR beta chain originates from a study of immunodeficiency (dated by TCRdb to about 2019). The study in broad terms: Repertoire analysis was performed to search for VDJ recombination defects and oligoclonality.

About this clone itself: The target of this receptor is not known. No base-level quality is on record; no much larger clone is a single base apart.

Before TCR sequencing, CD3+CD8+ T cells were sorted out of fresh PBMCs. The paper's findings and limits, for the study overall: In the entropy comparisons of patients versus healthy controls, patients were shown as n=3 (open circles), and an effect on thymic development was only suggested as possible. Severe oligoclonality, judged by top-100 and total clonotype frequencies, was seen in patient CD8+ but not CD4+ T cells. Patient CD8+ T cells showed restricted TRB V-J pairing and lower productive entropy than control CD8+ T cells.

Genomic DNA was extracted using the QIAamp DNA Blood Mini Kit and was submitted for immunoSEQ repertoire analysis. CDR3 regions were amplified by multiplex PCR from a standard quantity of genomic DNA template. PCR products were sequenced on an Illumina platform. In the source study's methods: Sequences were aligned to a reference, with V, D and J gene definitions taken from IMGT. A nearest-neighbor clustering algorithm merged closely related sequences to remove PCR and sequencing errors. V, D and J usage in productive unique and total sequences was analyzed using ImmunoSEQ Analyzer tools and R version 3.6.1. TCRdb holds this immuneACCESS table with in-frame rearrangements only. Some clones are missing; in checked studies, unresolved V genes explain under half, and the rest has no known cause. The V and J calls and clone size are taken from that table; D and trimming were inferred from the DNA. Within this sample are some 3,000 clones, with approximately 89% of them counted one time only. The leading ten clones occupy about 12% of the sample.

The sequence was collected from a human donor in good health. Material for sequencing was CD8+ T cells from blood.

The nucleotide sequence reads as follows: TGTGCCTGGGACCCGATGTACACAGATACGCAGTATTTT. Its protein is CAWDPMYTDTQYF. The chain joins TRBV30 to TRBJ2-3, with the identity of the D gene unclear. The germline V gene (reference sequence) sets CDR1 to GTSNPN and CDR2 to SVGIG. The CDR3 spans 13 residues, from the cysteine through the phenylalanine. The kept DNA is CDR3 alone, 39 bases in frame from the first base. Between the V and J ends, shortened by 5 bases and 2 bases respectively, the junction contains 11 bases.